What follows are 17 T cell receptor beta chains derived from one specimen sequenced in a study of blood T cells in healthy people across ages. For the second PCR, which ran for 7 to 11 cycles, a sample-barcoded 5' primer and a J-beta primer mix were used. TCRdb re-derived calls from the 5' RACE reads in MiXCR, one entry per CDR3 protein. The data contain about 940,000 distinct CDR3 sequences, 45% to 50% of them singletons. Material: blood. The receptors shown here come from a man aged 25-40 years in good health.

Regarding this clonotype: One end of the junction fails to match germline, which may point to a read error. The CDR3 nucleotides read TGCAGCGTTGTAGGGAACAAGGAGCAGTTCTTC. Its translation is CSVVGNKEQFF. The chain carries TRBV29-1 and TRBJ2-1; D not certain. CDR3 length: 11 residues. Per germline, CDR1 SQVTM and CDR2 ANQGSEA.

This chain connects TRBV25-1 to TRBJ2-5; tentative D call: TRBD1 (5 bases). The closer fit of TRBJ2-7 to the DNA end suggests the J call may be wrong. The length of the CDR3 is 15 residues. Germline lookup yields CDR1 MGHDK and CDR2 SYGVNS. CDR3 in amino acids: CASSEYGQGSSEQYF. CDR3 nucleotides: TGTGCCAGCAGTGAATACGGGCAGGGATCGTCCGAGCAGTACTTC.

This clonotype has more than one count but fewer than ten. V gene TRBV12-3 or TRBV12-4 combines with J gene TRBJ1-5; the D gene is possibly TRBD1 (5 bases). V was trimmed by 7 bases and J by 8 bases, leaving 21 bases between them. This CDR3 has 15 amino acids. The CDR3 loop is CASIKAGTRAEPQHF. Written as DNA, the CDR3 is TGTGCCAGCATCAAAGCCGGGACCCGAGCGGAGCCCCAGCATTTT.

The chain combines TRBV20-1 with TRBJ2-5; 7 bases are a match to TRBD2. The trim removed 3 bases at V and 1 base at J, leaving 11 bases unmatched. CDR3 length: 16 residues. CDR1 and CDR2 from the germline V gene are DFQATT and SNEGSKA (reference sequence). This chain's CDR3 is CSASETSAGLQETQYF. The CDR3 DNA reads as TGCAGTGCTAGCGAAACCTCAGCGGGACTCCAAGAGACCCAGTACTTC.

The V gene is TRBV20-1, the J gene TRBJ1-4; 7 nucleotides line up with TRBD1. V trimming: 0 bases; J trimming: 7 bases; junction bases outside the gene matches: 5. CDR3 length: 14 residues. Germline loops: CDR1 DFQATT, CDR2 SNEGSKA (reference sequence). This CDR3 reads CSAREGGQTEKLFF. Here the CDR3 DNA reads TGCAGTGCTAGAGAAGGGGGACAGACTGAAAAACTGTTTTTT.

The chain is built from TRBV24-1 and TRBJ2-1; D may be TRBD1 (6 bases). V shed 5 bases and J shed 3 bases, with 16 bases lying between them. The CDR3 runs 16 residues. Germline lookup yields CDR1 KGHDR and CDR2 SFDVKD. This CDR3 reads CATSALGRGSYNEQFF. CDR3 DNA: TGTGCCACCAGTGCCCTGGGCAGGGGAAGCTACAATGAGCAGTTCTTC.

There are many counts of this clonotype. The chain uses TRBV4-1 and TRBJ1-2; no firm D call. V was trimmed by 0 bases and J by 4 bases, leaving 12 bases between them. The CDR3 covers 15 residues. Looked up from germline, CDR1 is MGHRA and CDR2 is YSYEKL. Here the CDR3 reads CASSQDRSTVYGYTF. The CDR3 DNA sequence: TGCGCCAGCAGCCAAGATCGTTCGACCGTCTATGGCTACACCTTC.

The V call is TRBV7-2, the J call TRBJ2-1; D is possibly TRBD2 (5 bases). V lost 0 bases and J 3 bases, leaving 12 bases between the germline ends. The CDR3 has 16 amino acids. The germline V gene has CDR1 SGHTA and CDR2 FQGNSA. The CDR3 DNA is TGTGCCAGCAGCTTAGCAGCGAGCGGAAACTACAATGAGCAGTTCTTC. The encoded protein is CASSLAASGNYNEQFF. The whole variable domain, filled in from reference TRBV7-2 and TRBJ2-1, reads GAGVSQSPSNKVTEKGKDVELRCDPISGHTALYWYRQSLGQGLEFLIYFQGNSAPDKSGLPSDRFSAERTGGSVSTLTIQRTQQEDSAVYLCASSLAASGNYNEQFFGPGTRLTVL.

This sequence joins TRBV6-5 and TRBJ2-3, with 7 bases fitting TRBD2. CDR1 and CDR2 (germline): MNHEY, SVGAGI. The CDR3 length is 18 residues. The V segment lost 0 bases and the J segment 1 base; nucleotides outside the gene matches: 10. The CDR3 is CASSYSKGLAGGTDTQYF. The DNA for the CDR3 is TGTGCCAGCAGTTACTCCAAGGGACTTGCGGGGGGCACAGATACGCAGTATTTT.

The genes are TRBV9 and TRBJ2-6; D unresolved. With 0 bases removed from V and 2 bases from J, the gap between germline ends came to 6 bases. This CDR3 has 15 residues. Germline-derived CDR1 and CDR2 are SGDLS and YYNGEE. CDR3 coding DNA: TGTGCCAGCAGCGTAGCCCCTGCTGGGGCCAACGTCCTGACTTTC. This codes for CASSVAPAGANVLTF.

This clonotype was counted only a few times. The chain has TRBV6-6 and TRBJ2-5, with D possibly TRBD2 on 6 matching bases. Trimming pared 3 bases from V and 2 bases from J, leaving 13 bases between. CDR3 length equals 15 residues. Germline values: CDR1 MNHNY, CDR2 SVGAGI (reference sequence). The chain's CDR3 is CASSYGGSTQETQYF. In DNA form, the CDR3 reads TGTGCCAGCAGTTATGGGGGGTCTACACAAGAGACCCAGTACTTC.

The CDR3 DNA reads as TGTGCCAGCAGCTTCGAGGGGCCTCCAGGGGGGGGTTACGAGCAGTACTTC. This translates into CASSFEGPPGGGYEQYF. The chain recombines TRBV7-2 with TRBJ2-5, with D possibly being TRBD1 or TRBD2 (7 bases each). The better agreement between TRBJ2-7 and the DNA end casts doubt on the J call. The CDR3 runs 17 residues. The germline gives CDR1 SGHTA, CDR2 FQGNSA.

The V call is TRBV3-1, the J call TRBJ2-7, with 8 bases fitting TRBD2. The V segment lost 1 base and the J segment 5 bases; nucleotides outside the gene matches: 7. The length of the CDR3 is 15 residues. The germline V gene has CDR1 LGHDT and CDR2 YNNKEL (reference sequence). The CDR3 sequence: CASSQGAGETHEQYF. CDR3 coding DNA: TGTGCCAGCAGCCAAGGAGCGGGAGAAACCCACGAGCAGTACTTC.

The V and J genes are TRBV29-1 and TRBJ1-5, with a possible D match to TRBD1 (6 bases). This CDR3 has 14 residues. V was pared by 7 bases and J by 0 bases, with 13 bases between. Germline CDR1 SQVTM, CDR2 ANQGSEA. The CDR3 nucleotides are TGCAGCGCGACAGGAGCCGATAGCAATCAGCCCCAGCATTTT. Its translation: CSATGADSNQPQHF.

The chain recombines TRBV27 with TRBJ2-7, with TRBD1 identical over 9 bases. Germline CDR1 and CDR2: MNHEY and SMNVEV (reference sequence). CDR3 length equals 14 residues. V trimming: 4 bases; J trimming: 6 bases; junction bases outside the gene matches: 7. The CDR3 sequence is CASSSGTGSVEQYF. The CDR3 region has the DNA TGTGCCAGCAGTTCCGGGACAGGGTCGGTCGAGCAGTACTTC.

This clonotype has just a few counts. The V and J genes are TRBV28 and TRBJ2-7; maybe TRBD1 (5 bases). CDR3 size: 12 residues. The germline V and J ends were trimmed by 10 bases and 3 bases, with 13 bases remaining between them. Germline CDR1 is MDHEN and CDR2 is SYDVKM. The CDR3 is CATSDTVYEQYF. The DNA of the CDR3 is TGTGCCACCTCGGACACAGTCTACGAGCAGTACTTC.

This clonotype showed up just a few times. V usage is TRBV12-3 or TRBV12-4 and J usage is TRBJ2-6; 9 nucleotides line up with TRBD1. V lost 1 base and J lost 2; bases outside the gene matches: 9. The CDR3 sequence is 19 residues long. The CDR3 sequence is CASSLGSGTGYAGANVLTF. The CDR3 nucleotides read TGTGCCAGCAGTTTAGGCTCCGGGACAGGGTATGCTGGGGCCAACGTCCTGACTTTC.